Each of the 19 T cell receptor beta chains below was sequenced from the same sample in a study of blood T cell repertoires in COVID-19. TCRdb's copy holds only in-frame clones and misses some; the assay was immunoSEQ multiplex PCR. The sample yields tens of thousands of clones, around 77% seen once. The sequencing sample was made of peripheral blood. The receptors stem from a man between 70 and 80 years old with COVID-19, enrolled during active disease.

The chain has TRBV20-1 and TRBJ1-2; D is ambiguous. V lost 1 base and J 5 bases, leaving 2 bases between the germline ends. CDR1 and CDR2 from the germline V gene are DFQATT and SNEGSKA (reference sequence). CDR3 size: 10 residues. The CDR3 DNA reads TGCAGTGCTAGAGCGTATGGCTACACCTTC. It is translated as CSARAYGYTF.

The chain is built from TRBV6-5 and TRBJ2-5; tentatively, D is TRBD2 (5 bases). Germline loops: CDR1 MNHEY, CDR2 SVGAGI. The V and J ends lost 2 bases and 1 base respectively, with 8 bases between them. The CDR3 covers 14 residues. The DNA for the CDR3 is TGTGCCAGCAGTTACGGCACTAGCCAAGAGACCCAGTACTTC. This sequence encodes CASSYGTSQETQYF.

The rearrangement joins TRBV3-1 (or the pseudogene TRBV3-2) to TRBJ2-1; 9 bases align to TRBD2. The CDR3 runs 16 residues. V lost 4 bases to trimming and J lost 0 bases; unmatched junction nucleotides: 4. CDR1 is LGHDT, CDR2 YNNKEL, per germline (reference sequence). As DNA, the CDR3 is TGTGCCAGCAGCCTAGGGACTAGCCACTCCTACAATGAGCAGTTCTTC. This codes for CASSLGTSHSYNEQFF.

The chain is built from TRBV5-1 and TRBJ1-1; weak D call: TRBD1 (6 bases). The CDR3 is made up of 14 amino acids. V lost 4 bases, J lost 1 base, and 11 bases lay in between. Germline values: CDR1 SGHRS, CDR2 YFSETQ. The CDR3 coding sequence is TGCGCCAGCAGCCTGGGACACACGAACACTGAAGCTTTCTTT. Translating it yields CASSLGHTNTEAFF.

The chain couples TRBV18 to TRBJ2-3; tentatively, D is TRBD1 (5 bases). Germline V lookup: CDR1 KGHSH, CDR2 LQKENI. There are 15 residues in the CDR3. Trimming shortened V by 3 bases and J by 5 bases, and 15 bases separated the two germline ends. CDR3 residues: CASSPTVADRDTQYF. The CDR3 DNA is TGTGCCAGCTCACCGACCGTGGCAGACAGAGATACGCAGTATTTT.

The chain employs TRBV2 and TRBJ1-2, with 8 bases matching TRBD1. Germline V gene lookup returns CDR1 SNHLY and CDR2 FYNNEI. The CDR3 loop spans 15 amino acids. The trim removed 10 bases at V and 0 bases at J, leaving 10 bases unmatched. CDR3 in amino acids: CATTPQGAPNYGYTF. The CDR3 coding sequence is TGTGCCACCACCCCCCAGGGGGCGCCTAACTATGGCTACACCTTC.

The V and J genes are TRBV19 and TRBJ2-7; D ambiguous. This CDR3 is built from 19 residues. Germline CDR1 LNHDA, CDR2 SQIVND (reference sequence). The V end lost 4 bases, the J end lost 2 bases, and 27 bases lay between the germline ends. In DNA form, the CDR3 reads TGTGCCAGTAGTAAAATTTTGGGCCCGGTGACGCAAAGACCCTACGAGCAGTACTTC. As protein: CASSKILGPVTQRPYEQYF.

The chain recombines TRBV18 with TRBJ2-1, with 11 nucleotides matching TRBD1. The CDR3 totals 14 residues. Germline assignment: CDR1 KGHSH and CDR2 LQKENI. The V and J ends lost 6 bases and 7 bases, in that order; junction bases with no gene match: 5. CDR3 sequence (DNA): TGTGCCAGCTCCCCCGGGACAGGGGGAAATGAGCAGTTCTTC. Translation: CASSPGTGGNEQFF.

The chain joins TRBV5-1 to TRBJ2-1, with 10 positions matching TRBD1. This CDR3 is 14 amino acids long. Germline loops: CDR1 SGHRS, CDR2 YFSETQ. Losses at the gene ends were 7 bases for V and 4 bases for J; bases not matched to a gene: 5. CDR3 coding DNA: TGCGCCAGCTTCCCGGGACAGGGGTACAATGAGCAGTTCTTC. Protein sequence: CASFPGQGYNEQFF.

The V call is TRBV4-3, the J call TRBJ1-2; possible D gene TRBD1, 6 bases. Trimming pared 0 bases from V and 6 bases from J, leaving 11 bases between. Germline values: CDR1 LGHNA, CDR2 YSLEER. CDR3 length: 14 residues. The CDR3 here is CASSQEGRGDGYTF. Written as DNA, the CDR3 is TGCGCCAGCAGCCAAGAGGGGAGGGGGGATGGCTACACCTTC.

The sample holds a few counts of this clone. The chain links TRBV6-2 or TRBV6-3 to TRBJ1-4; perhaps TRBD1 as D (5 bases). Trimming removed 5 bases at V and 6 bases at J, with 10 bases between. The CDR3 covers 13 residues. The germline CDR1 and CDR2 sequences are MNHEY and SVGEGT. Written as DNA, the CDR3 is TGTGCCAGCAGTGGGACTATTTATGAAAAACTGTTTTTT. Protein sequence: CASSGTIYEKLFF.

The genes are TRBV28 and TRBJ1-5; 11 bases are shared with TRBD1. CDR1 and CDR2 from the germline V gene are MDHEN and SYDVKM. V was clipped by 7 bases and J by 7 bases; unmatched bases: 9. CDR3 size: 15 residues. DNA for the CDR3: TGTGCCAGCACCTGGGGGACAGGGGGAGGGCAGCCCCAGCATTTT. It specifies CASTWGTGGGQPQHF.

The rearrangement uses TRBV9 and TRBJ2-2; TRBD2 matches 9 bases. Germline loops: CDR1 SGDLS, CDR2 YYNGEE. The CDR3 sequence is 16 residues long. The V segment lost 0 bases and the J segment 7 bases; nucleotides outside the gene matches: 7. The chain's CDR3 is CASSVGDSGSFGELFF. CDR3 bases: TGTGCCAGCAGCGTAGGGGATAGCGGGAGTTTCGGGGAGCTGTTTTTT. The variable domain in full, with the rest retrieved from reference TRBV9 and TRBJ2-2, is DSGVTQTPKHLITATGQRVTLRCSPRSGDLSVYWYQQSLDQGLQFLIQYYNGEERAKGNILERFSAQQFPDLHSELNLSSLELGDSALYFCASSVGDSGSFGELFFGEGSRLTVL.

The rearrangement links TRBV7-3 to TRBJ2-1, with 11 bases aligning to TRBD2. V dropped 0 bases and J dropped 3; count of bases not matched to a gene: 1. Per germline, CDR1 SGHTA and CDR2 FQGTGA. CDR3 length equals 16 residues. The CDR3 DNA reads TGTGCCAGCAGCTTAACGGGACTAGCGGACTACAATGAGCAGTTCTTC. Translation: CASSLTGLADYNEQFF.

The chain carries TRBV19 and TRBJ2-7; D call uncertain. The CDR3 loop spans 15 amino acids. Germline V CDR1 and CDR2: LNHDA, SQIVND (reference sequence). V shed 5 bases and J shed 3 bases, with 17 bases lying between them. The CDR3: CASSAVPPSYYEQYF. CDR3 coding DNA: TGTGCCAGTAGTGCTGTTCCCCCCTCCTACTACGAGCAGTACTTC.

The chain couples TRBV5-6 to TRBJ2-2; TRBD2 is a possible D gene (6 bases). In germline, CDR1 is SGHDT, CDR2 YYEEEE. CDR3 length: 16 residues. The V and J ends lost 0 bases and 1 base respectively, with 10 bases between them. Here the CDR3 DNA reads TGTGCCAGCAGCTTGGGGCGGGGCGTGAACACCGGGGAGCTGTTTTTT. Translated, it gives CASSLGRGVNTGELFF. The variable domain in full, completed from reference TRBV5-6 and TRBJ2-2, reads DAGVTQSPTHLIKTRGQQVTLRCSPKSGHDTVSWYQQALGQGPQFIFQYYEEEERQRGNFPDRFSGHQFPNYSSELNVNALLLGDSALYLCASSLGRGVNTGELFFGEGSRLTVL.

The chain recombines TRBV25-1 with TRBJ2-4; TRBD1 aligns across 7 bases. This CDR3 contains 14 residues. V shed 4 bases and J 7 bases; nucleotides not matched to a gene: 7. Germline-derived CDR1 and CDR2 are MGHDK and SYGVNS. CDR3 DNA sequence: TGTGCCAGCAGTGTGAAACAGGGGCAGAACATTCAGTACTTC. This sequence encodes CASSVKQGQNIQYF.

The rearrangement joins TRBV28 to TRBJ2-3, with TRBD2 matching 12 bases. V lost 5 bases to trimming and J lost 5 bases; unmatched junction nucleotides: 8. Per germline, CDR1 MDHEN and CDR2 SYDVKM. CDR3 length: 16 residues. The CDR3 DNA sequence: TGTGCCAGCAGTCTTGGACTAGCGGGACGGGGAGATACGCAGTATTTT. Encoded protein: CASSLGLAGRGDTQYF.

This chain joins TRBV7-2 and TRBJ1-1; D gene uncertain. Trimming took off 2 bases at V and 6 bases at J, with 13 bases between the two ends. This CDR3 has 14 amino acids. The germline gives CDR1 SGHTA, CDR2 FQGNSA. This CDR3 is CASSLRNEAPEAFF. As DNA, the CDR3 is TGTGCCAGCAGCTTACGGAATGAGGCTCCTGAAGCTTTCTTT.